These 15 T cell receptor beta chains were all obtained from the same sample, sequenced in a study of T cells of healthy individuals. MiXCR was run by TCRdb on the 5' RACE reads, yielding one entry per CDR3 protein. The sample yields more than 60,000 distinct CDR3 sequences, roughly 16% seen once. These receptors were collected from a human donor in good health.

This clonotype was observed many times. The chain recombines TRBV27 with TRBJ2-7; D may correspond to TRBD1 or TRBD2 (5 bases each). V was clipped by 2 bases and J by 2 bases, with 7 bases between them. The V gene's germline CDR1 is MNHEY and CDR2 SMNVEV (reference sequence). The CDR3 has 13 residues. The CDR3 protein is CASSLGGPYEQYF. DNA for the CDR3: TGTGCCAGCAGTTTAGGGGGTCCCTACGAGCAGTACTTC.

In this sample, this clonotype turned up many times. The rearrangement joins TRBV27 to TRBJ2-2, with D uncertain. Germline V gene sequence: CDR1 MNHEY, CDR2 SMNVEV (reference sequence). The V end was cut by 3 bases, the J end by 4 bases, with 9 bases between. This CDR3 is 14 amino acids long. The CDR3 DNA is TGTGCCAGCAGTTTTGGAGTTGGCACCGGGGAGCTGTTTTTT. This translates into CASSFGVGTGELFF.

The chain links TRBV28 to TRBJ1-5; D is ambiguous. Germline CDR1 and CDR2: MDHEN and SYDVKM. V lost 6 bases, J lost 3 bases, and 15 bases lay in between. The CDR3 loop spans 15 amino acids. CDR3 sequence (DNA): TGTGCCAGCAGGAGCGGCCCCGGAATCAATCAGCCCCAGCATTTT. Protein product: CASRSGPGINQPQHF.

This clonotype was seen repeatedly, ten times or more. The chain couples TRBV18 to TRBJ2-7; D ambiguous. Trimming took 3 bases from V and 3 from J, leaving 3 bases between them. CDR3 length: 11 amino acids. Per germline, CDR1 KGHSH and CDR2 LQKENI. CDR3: CASSPNYEQYF. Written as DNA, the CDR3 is TGTGCCAGCTCACCCAACTACGAGCAGTACTTC.

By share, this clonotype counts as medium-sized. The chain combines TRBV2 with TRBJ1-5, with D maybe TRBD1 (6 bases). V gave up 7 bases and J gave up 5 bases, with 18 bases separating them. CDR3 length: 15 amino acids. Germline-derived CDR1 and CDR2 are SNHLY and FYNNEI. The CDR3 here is CASTFGGGSHQPQHF. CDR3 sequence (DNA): TGTGCCAGCACATTCGGAGGGGGTTCTCATCAGCCCCAGCATTTT.

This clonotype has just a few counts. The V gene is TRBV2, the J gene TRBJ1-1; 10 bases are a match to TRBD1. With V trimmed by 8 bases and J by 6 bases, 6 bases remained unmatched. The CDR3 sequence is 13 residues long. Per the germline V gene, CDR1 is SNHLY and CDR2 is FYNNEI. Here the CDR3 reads CASDRDRGPEAFF. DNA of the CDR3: TGTGCCAGCGACCGGGACAGGGGACCTGAAGCTTTCTTT.

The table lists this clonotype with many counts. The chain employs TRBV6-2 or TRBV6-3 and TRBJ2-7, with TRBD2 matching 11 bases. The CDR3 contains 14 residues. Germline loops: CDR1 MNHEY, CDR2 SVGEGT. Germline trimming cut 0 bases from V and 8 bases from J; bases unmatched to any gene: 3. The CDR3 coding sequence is TGTGCCAGCAGTTACTCTAGCGGGAGGGCGAAGCAGTACTTC. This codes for CASSYSSGRAKQYF.

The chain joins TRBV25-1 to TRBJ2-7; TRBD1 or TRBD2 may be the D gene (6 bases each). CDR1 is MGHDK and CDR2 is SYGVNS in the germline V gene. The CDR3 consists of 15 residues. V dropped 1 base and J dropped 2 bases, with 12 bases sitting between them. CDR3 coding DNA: TGTGCCAGCAGTGAATCCAACGGGGGCACCTACGAGCAGTACTTC. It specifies CASSESNGGTYEQYF.

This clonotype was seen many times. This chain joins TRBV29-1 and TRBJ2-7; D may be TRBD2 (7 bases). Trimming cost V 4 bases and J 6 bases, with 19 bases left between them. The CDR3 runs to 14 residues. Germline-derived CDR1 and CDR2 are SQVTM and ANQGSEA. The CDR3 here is CSVGRGGVNFEQYF. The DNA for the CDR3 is TGCAGCGTTGGTAGGGGGGGCGTAAATTTCGAGCAGTACTTC.

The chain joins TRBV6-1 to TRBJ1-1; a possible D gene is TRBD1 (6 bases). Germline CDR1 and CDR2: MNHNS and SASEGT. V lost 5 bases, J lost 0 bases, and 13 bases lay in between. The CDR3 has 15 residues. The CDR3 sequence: CASSRLGHLNTEAFF. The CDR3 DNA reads TGTGCCAGCAGTCGCCTGGGACACCTGAACACTGAAGCTTTCTTT.

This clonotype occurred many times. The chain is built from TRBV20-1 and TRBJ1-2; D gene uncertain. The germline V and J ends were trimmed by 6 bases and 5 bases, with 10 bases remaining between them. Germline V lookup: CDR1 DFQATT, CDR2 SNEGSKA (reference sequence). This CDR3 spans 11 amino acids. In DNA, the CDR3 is TGCAGTGCCCCAAGCGGTTATGGCTACACCTTC. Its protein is CSAPSGYGYTF.

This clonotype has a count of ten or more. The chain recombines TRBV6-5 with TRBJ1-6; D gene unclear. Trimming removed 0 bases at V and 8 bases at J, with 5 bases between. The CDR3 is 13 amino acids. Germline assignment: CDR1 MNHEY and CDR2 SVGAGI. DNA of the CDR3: TGTGCCAGCAGTTACTCGAGATATTCACCCCTCCACTTT. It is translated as CASSYSRYSPLHF.

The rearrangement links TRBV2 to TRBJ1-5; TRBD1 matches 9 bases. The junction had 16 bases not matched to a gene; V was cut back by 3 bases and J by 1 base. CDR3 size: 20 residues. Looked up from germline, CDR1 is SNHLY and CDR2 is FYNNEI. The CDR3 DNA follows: TGTGCCAGCAGTGACGCCCCGGGACAGGGTATCGGTTACAGCAATCAGCCCCAGCATTTT. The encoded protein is CASSDAPGQGIGYSNQPQHF.

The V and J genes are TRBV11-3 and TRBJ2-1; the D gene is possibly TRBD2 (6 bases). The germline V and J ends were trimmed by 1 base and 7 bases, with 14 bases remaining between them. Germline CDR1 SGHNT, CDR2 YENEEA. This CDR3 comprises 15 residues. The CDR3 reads CASSLGGLSGNEQFF. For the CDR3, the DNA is TGTGCCAGCAGCTTAGGGGGACTTAGCGGTAATGAGCAGTTCTTC.

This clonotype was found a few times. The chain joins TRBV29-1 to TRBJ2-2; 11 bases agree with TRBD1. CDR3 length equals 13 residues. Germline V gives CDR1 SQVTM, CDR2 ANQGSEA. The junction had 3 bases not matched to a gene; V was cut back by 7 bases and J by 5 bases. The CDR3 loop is CSAGQGATGELFF. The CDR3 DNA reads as TGCAGCGCCGGACAGGGGGCGACCGGGGAGCTGTTTTTT.